The clone carrying this T cell receptor beta chain has only a few counts. These data originate in a study of blood T cell repertoires in COVID-19. The CDR3 consists of 15 residues. Per the germline V gene, CDR1 is SGHRS and CDR2 is YFSETQ. V lost 2 bases, J lost 5 bases, and 8 bases stayed unmatched. Cohort 3 donors counted as recovered after two negative PCRs, clearance, or resolved symptoms. Clones were read by immunoSEQ multiplex PCR, and TCRdb kept only the in-frame ones, dropping some. The table lists more than 200,000 clones, around nine tenths of them singletons. The sample comprised PBMCs or T cells enriched from blood (not recorded which). V gene TRBV5-1 combines with J gene TRBJ2-5; 8 bases are shared with TRBD1. This clonotype was obtained from a woman aged 25-40 years who had recovered from COVID-19. The CDR3 here is CASSFGQGGTETQYF. DNA of the CDR3: TGCGCCAGCAGCTTTGGACAGGGTGGGACGGAGACCCAGTACTTC.